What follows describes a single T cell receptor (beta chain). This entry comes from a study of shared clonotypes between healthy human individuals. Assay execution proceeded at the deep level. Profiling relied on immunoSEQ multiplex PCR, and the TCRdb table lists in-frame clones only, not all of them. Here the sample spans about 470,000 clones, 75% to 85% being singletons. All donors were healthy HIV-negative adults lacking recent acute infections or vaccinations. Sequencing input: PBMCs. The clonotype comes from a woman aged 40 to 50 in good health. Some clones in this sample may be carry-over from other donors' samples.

In DNA form, the CDR3 reads TGCAGCGCCTTGACGACGGGAGGGTCTTACGAGCAGTACTTC. Residues: CSALTTGGSYEQYF. The chain carries TRBV29-1 and TRBJ2-7; 8 nucleotides line up with TRBD2. Germline assignment: CDR1 SQVTM and CDR2 ANQGSEA. The CDR3 sequence is 14 residues long. V was pared by 7 bases and J by 4 bases, with 12 bases of the junction left unmatched.